The 4 T cell receptor beta chains below all came from one sample that was sequenced in a study of blood T cell repertoires in COVID-19. Profiling relied on immunoSEQ multiplex PCR, and the TCRdb table lists in-frame clones only, not all of them. The sample contains about 440,000 clones, 80% to 90% of which appear only once. The source material was peripheral blood. The receptors here all came from a woman aged 25 to 45 with acute or convalescent COVID-19.

V usage is TRBV20-1 and J usage is TRBJ2-5, with a weak D call TRBD1 (6 bases). The germline V gene encodes CDR1 DFQATT and CDR2 SNEGSKA (reference sequence). The germline V and J ends were trimmed by 6 bases and 4 bases, with 9 bases remaining between them. The length of the CDR3 is 11 residues. CDR3 in amino acids: CSAEQGETQYF. The CDR3 region has the DNA TGCAGTGCAGAACAGGGAGAGACCCAGTACTTC.

This clone was detected a few times. The V gene is TRBV6-7, the J gene TRBJ1-2, with 8 positions matching TRBD1. TRBV6-7 is reported as an ORF; its role is uncertain. The CDR3 length is 14 residues. Trimming removed 5 bases from V and 3 bases from J; junction bases left unmatched: 5. The CDR3 protein is CASSEGQVYYGYTF. The CDR3 DNA reads as TGTGCCAGCAGTGAGGGACAGGTATACTATGGCTACACCTTC.

The J gene is TRBJ2-7, the V gene TRBV30; D is perhaps TRBD1 (6 bases). In germline, CDR1 is GTSNPN, CDR2 SVGIG (reference sequence). With 6 bases removed from V and 0 bases from J, the gap between germline ends came to 27 bases. The CDR3 runs 18 residues. The CDR3 DNA reads as TGTGCCTGTGACCCCATCAGGGGTCTAGCCCGGAGCTCCTACGAGCAGTACTTC. Residues: CACDPIRGLARSSYEQYF.

As DNA, the CDR3 is TGTGCCATCAGTGAATTCCCCCTAGCGGGGGGAACCTACGAGCAGTACTTC. Amino acids: CAISEFPLAGGTYEQYF. This chain links TRBV10-3 with TRBJ2-7, with 11 nucleotides matching TRBD2. The CDR3 loop spans 17 amino acids. Germline assignment: CDR1 ENHRY and CDR2 SYGVKD. Trimming removed 3 bases from V and 2 bases from J; junction bases left unmatched: 9.